Sequencing of this T cell receptor beta chain was carried out in a study of CD8+ T cells in alopecia areata. General study results and limits: In blood and scalp, many expanded lesional clones persisted during tofacitinib.

The treatment: oral pan-JAK inhibitor, 5-10 mg twice daily. Peripheral blood samples and lesional scalp punch biopsies were obtained from alopecia areata patients. Germline-derived CDR1 and CDR2 are MGHRA and YSYEKL. The ends lost 4 bases at V and 9 bases at J; junction bases unmatched: 12. The CDR3 extends over 15 amino acids. A word on this clone: Its target is not known.

Reverse transcription of extracted RNA yielded cDNA, which provided the sequencing template. Profiling relied on immunoSEQ multiplex PCR, and the TCRdb table lists in-frame clones only, not all of them. The data hold approximately 100,000 clones, with 70% to 90% observed a single time. The starting material was CD8+ T cells sorted from blood, obtained at approximately week 34, from a patient treated with tofacitinib. The receptor's source is a human donor with alopecia areata. The chain uses TRBV4-1 and TRBJ2-1, with 7 bases aligning to TRBD2. The DNA for the CDR3 is TGCGCCAGCAGCCCCTCAGGACTAGGCATCACTGAGCAGTTCTTC. It is translated as CASSPSGLGITEQFF.